The next 13 T cell receptor beta chains were all read from a single sample in a study of T cell responses to AZD1222 COVID-19 vaccine. The repertoire was sequenced with immunoSEQ multiplex PCR; TCRdb's copy has only in-frame clones and lacks some. This sample yields around 70,000 clones, of which 88% are seen a single time; roughly 8% belongs to the top ten. Sequencing was performed on peripheral blood, taken on day 0 of AZD1222 vaccination. These receptors all come from an adult in good health.

V is TRBV10-1 and J is TRBJ2-5; 7 nucleotides agree with TRBD1. This CDR3 spans 14 amino acids. V lost 0 bases to trimming and J lost 7 bases; unmatched junction nucleotides: 5. Germline values: CDR1 WNHNN, CDR2 SYGVQD (reference sequence). The CDR3 DNA reads as TGCGCCAGCAGTGAGTCGAGACAGGGAGCGACCCAGTACTTC. Translation: CASSESRQGATQYF.

J is TRBJ2-2 and V is TRBV9, with D hard to call. There are 14 residues in the CDR3. Trimming removed 0 bases from V and 1 base from J, with 4 bases in between. Germline assignment: CDR1 SGDLS and CDR2 YYNGEE. CDR3 nucleotides: TGTGCCAGCAGCGTAGCAGGGAACACCGGGGAGCTGTTTTTT. This encodes CASSVAGNTGELFF.

This chain uses TRBV7-9 with TRBJ1-2, with D hard to call. The CDR3 runs 13 residues. Germline V gene sequence: CDR1 SEHNR, CDR2 FQNEAQ (reference sequence). Trimming removed 5 bases at V and 4 bases at J, with 11 bases between. The CDR3 spells CASSRTETYGYTF. The CDR3 bases are TGTGCCAGCAGCCGAACAGAGACCTATGGCTACACCTTC.

This clone appeared a few times. J is TRBJ1-1 and V is TRBV30; D call uncertain. The ends were cut back, 4 bases at V and 1 base at J, with 7 bases in the middle. The germline gives CDR1 GTSNPN, CDR2 SVGIG (reference sequence). The CDR3 is 12 amino acids. CDR3 region: CAWNDGNTEAFF. The CDR3 coding sequence is TGTGCCTGGAACGACGGGAACACTGAAGCTTTCTTT.

V and J are TRBV30 and TRBJ1-1; possible D gene TRBD1, 5 bases. Germline-derived CDR1 and CDR2 are GTSNPN and SVGIG (reference sequence). Trimming cost V 1 base and J 5 bases, with 11 bases left between them. The CDR3 loop spans 13 amino acids. The CDR3 DNA sequence: TGTGCCTGGAGTGCGGGGGATAGGACTGAAGCTTTCTTT. Its translation is CAWSAGDRTEAFF.

The rearrangement joins TRBV28 to TRBJ1-6; 7 bases fit TRBD1. Losses at the gene ends were 3 bases for V and 8 bases for J; bases not matched to a gene: 10. Germline lookup yields CDR1 MDHEN and CDR2 SYDVKM. The CDR3 extends over 16 amino acids. The CDR3 protein is CASSLHTTGQDSPLHF. CDR3 coding DNA: TGTGCCAGCAGTTTGCATACGACAGGGCAGGATTCACCCCTCCACTTT.

This clone was picked up one time. The chain carries TRBV7-9 and TRBJ2-7; 7 bases align to TRBD1. The CDR3 consists of 14 residues. V dropped 2 bases and J dropped 2; count of bases not matched to a gene: 3. Per germline, CDR1 SEHNR and CDR2 FQNEAQ (reference sequence). Here the CDR3 reads CASSLRDRAYEQYF. CDR3 in DNA: TGTGCCAGCAGCTTACGAGACAGGGCCTACGAGCAGTACTTC. Full variable domain (missing parts from reference TRBV7-9 and TRBJ2-7): DTGVSQNPRHKITKRGQNVTFRCDPISEHNRLYWYRQTLGQGPEFLTYFQNEAQLEKSRLLSDRFSAERPKGSFSTLEIQRTEQGDSAMYLCASSLRDRAYEQYFGPGTRLTVT.

The chain employs TRBV30 and TRBJ1-6; no firm D call. Germline V gene data show CDR1 as GTSNPN and CDR2 as SVGIG (reference sequence). CDR3 length equals 13 residues. The V end was cut by 3 bases, the J end by 2 bases, with 5 bases between. Written as DNA, the CDR3 is TGTGCCTGGAGCACAGCCTATAATTCACCCCTCCACTTT. Translating gives CAWSTAYNSPLHF.

This chain uses TRBV28 with TRBJ1-1, with unresolved D. This CDR3 has 12 amino acids. Germline-derived CDR1 and CDR2 are MDHEN and SYDVKM. The V gene lost 5 bases and the J gene lost 10 bases, with 14 bases spanning the gap. The CDR3 is CASSPGRVRAFF. CDR3 in DNA: TGTGCCAGCAGTCCCGGCCGCGTGAGAGCTTTCTTT. Full variable domain (remainder filled in from reference TRBV28 and TRBJ1-1): DVKVTQSSRYLVKRTGEKVFLECVQDMDHENMFWYRQDPGLGLRLIYFSYDVKMKEKGDIPEGYSVSREKKERFSLILESASTNQTSMYLCASSPGRVRAFFGQGTRLTVV.

The V gene is TRBV18, the J gene TRBJ1-2, with 9 bases fitting TRBD1. Losses at the gene ends were 0 bases for V and 3 bases for J; bases not matched to a gene: 2. The CDR3 spans 15 residues. Per the germline V gene, CDR1 is KGHSH and CDR2 is LQKENI. In DNA form, the CDR3 reads TGTGCCAGCTCACCACCGACAGGGGGGGACTATGGCTACACCTTC. Its translation is CASSPPTGGDYGYTF. The whole variable domain, filled in from reference TRBV18 and TRBJ1-2, reads NAGVMQNPRHLVRRRGQEARLRCSPMKGHSHVYWYRQLPEEGLKFMVYLQKENIIDESGMPKERFSAEFPKEGPSILRIQQVVRGDSAAYFCASSPPTGGDYGYTFGSGTRLTVV.

The chain joins TRBV7-9 to TRBJ2-1, with 7 bases that match TRBD2. Germline-derived CDR1 and CDR2 are SEHNR and FQNEAQ (reference sequence). V shed 1 base, J shed 2 bases, and the junction held 5 bases outside the gene matches. CDR3 length equals 16 residues. In DNA, the CDR3 is TGTGCCAGCAGCTTAGAGGCGGGAGTACCCTACAATGAGCAGTTCTTC. This translates into CASSLEAGVPYNEQFF.

The chain uses TRBV6-5 and TRBJ2-7, with 10 bases matching TRBD2. The V segment lost 2 bases and the J segment 2 bases; nucleotides outside the gene matches: 3. This CDR3 region has 15 residues. Germline V gene sequence: CDR1 MNHEY, CDR2 SVGAGI. CDR3 bases: TGTGCCAGCAGTTACCCCACTAGCGGGACCTACGAGCAGTACTTC. This encodes CASSYPTSGTYEQYF.

J is TRBJ1-2 and V is TRBV5-1, with TRBD1 as a possible D gene (6 bases). Germline lookup yields CDR1 SGHRS and CDR2 YFSETQ. V lost 1 base and J 5 bases, leaving 18 bases between the germline ends. There are 16 residues in the CDR3. CDR3 nucleotides: TGCGCCAGCAGCTTGATGCCGGGGGGGCCTATATATGGCTACACCTTC. Protein sequence: CASSLMPGGPIYGYTF.